This TCR delta chain was identified in a study of gamma-delta chains in newborns, infants, children. Study-wide context: Polyclonal expansion of innate γδ T cells after birth follows microbial exposure.

TCRdb called clones anew from the reads with CATT. The sample has about 5,600 delta-chain clones; 13% to 15% are singletons. By its share, this clone is medium-sized. The TCR originated in a child who was a newborn, infant or young child, either healthy, febrile or measles-vaccinated (not recorded which). Source: blood, taken at baseline.

The CDR3 sequence: CACDTVALLGDRGADKLIF. The CDR3 DNA reads TGTGCCTGTGACACCGTCGCTCTACTGGGGGATAGAGGTGCCGATAAACTCATCTTT. The chain has TRDV2 and TRDJ1; the match to TRDD3 covers 11 bases. The length of the CDR3 is 19 residues. With 0 bases clipped from V and 3 bases from J, the junction kept 14 bases outside the gene matches. In germline, CDR1 is GEAIGNYY, CDR2 EKD.